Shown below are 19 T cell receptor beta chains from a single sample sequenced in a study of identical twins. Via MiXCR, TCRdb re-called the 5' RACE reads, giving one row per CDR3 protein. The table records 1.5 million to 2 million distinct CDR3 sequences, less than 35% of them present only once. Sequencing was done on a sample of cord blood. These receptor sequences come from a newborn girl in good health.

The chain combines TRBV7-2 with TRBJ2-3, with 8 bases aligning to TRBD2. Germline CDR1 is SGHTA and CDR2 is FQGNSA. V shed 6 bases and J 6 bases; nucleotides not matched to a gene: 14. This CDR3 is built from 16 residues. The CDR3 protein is CASRPGLGGGRDTQYF. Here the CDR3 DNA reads TGTGCCAGCAGACCGGGACTAGGGGGAGGGAGGGATACGCAGTATTTT.

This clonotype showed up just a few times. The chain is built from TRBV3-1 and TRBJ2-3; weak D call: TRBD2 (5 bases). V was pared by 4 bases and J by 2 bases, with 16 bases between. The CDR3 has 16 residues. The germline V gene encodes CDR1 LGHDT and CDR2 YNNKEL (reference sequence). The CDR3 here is CASSPGRALLTDTQYF. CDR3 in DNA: TGTGCCAGCAGCCCTGGGCGGGCGCTCCTCACAGATACGCAGTATTTT.

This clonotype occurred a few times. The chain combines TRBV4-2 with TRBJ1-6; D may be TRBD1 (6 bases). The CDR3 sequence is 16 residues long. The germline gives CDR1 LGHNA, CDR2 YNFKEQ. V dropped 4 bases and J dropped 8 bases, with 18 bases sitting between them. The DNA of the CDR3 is TGTGCCAGCAGCCGGATCGCAGGGGTCTCGGATTCACCCCTCCACTTT. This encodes CASSRIAGVSDSPLHF.

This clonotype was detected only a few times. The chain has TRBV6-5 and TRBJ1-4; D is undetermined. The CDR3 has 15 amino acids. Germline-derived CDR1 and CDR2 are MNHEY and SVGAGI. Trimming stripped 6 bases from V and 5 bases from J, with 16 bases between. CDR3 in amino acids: CASSYGQATNEKLFF. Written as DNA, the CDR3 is TGTGCCAGCAGCTACGGGCAGGCGACGAATGAAAAACTGTTTTTT.

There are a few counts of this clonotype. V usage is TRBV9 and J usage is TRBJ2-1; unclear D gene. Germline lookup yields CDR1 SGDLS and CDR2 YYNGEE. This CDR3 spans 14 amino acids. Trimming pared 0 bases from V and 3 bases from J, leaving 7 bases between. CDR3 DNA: TGTGCCAGCAGCGTAGGGTCGCTCTACAATGAGCAGTTCTTC. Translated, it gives CASSVGSLYNEQFF.

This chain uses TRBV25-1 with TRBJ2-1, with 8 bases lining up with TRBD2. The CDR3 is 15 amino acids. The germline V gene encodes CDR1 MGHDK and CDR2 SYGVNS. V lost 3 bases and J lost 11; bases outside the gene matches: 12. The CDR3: CASSEDRGGLGQQFF. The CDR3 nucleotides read TGTGCCAGCAGTGAGGACCGGGGGGGCCTTGGACAGCAGTTCTTC.

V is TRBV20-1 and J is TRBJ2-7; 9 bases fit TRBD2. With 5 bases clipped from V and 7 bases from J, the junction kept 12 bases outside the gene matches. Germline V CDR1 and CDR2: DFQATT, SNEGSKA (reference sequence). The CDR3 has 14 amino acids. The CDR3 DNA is TGCAGTGCTCCGGGACTAGCAGCCGCCAATGAGCAGTACTTC. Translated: CSAPGLAAANEQYF.

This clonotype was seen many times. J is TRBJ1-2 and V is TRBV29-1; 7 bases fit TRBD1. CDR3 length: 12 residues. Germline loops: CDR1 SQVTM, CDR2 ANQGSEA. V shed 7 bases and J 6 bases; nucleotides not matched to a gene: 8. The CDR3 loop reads CSATRQGDGYTF. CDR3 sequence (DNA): TGCAGCGCCACCCGACAGGGTGATGGCTACACCTTC.

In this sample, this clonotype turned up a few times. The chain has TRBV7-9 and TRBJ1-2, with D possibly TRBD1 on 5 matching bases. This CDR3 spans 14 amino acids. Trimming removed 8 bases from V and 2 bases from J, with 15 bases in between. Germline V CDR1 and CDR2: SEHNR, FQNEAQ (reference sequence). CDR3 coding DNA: TGTGCCAGCCGCCGAGGGGCTCCAAACTATGGCTACACCTTC. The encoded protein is CASRRGAPNYGYTF. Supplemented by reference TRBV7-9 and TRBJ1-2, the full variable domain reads DTGVSQNPRHKITKRGQNVTFRCDPISEHNRLYWYRQTLGQGPEFLTYFQNEAQLEKSRLLSDRFSAERPKGSFSTLEIQRTEQGDSAMYLCASRRGAPNYGYTFGSGTRLTVV.

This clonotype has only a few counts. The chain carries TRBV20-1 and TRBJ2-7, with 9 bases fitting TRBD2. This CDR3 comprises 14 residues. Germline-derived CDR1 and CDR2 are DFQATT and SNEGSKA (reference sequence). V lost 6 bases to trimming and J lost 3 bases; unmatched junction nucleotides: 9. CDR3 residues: CSAPSSGTYYEQYF. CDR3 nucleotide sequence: TGCAGTGCGCCCTCTAGCGGGACTTACTACGAGCAGTACTTC.

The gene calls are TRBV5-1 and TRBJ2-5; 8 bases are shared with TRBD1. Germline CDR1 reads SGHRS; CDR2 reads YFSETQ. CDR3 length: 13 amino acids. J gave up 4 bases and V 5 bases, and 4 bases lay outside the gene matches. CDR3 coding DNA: TGCGCCAGCAGATTAACAGGGGGAGAGACCCAGTACTTC. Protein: CASRLTGGETQYF.

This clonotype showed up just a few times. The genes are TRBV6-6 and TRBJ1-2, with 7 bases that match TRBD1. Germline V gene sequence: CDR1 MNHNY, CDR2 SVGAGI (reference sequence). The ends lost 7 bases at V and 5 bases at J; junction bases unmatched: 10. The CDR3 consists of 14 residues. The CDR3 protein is CASTSQGEAYGYTF. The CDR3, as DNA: TGTGCCAGCACCTCGCAGGGGGAGGCTTATGGCTACACCTTC.

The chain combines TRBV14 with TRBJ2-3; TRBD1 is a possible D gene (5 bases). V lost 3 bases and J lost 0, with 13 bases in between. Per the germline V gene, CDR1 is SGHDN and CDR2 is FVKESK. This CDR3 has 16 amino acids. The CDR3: CASSHLKGLSTDTQYF. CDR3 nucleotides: TGTGCCAGCAGCCACCTGAAGGGGCTTAGCACAGATACGCAGTATTTT.

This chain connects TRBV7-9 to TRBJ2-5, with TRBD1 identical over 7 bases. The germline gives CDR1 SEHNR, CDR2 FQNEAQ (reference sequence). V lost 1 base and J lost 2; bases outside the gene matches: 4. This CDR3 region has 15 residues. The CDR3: CASSLGQGRQETQYF. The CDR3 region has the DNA TGTGCCAGCAGCTTAGGACAGGGAAGACAAGAGACCCAGTACTTC.

The CDR3 DNA reads TGTGCCAGCAGTTACACGACGATAGGGGACCTGCGGTACTTC. This translates into CASSYTTIGDLRYF. This rearrangement joins TRBV6-6 to TRBJ2-4; D tentatively fits TRBD1 or TRBD2 (5 bases each). The CDR3 consists of 14 residues. Trimming pared 2 bases from V and 15 bases from J, leaving 20 bases between. CDR1 is MNHNY and CDR2 is SVGAGI in the germline V gene (reference sequence).

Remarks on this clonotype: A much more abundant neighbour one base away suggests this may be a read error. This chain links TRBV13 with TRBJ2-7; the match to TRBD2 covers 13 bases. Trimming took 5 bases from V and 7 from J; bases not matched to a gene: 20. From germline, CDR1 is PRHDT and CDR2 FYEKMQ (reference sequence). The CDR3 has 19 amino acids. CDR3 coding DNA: TGTGCCAGCAGCCGACAACTAGCGGGGGGGTATATCTCCTACAATGAGCAGTACTTC. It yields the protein CASSRQLAGGYISYNEQYF.

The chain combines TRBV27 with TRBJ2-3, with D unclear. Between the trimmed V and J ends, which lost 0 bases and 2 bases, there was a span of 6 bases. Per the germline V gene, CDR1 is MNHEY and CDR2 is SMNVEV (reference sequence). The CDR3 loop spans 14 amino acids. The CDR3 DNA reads TGTGCCAGCAGTTTATCGTTGCCCACAGATACGCAGTATTTT. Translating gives CASSLSLPTDTQYF.

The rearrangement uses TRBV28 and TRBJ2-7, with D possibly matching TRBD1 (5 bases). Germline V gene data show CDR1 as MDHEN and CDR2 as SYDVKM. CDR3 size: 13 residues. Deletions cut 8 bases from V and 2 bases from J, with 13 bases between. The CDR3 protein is CASGSGSPYEQYF. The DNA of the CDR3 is TGTGCCAGCGGGTCAGGGTCCCCCTACGAGCAGTACTTC.

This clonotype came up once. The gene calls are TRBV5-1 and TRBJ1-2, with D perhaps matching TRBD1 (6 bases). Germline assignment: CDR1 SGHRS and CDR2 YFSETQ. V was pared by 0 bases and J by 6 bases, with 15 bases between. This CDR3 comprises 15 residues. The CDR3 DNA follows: TGCGCCAGCAGCTTGGCCCACCAGGGGAGCAATGGCTACACCTTC. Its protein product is CASSLAHQGSNGYTF.